The sequence of this T cell receptor (beta chain) was determined in a study of blood T cells in healthy people across ages. At the level of the study: Per every two T cells, about one barcoded beta molecule was captured by template switching.

A sample-barcoded 5' primer and a J-beta primer mix were used in a second PCR of roughly 6 to 11 cycles. TCRdb passed the 5' RACE reads through MiXCR, listing each CDR3 protein once. Seen here are 1.8 million or so distinct CDR3 sequences, about 39% observed once, and the top ten hold 20% to 25%. Trimming left V 7 bases short and J 1 base short, with 10 bases between. The CDR3 has 13 residues. Sequenced sample: blood. V is TRBV12-3 or TRBV12-4 and J is TRBJ1-1, with unresolved D. The receptor's source is a human donor in good health. CDR3 bases: TGTGCCAGCACCTTGGGGAGGAACACTGAAGCTTTCTTT. Translating gives CASTLGRNTEAFF.